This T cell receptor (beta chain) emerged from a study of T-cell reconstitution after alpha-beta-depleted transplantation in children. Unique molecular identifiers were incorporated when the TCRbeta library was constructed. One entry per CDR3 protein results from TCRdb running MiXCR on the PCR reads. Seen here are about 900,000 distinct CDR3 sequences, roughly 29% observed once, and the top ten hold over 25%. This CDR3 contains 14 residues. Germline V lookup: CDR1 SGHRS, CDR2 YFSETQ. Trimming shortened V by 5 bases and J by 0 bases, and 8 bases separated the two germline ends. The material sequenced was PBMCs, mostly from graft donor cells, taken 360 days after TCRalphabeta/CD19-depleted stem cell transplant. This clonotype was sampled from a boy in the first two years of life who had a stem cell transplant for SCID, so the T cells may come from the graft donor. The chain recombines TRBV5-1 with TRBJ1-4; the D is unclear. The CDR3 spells CASRRSTTNEKLFF. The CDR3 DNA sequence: TGCGCCAGCAGAAGGAGTACAACTAATGAAAAACTGTTTTTT.